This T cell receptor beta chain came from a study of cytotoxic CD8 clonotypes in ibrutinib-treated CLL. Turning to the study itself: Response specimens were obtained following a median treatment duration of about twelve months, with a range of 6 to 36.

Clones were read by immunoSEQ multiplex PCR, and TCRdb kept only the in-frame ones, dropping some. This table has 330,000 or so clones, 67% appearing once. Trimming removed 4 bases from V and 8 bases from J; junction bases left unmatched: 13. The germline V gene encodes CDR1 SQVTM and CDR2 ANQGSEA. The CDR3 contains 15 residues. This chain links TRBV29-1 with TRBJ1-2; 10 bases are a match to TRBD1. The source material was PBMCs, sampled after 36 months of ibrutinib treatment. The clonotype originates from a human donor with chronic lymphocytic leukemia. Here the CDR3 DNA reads TGCAGCGTTGTCGACAGGGGGCGTTGGGGGGGCGGCTACACCTTC. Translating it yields CSVVDRGRWGGGYTF. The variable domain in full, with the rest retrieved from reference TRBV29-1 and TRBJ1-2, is SAVISQKPSRDICQRGTSLTIQCQVDSQVTMMFWYRQQPGQSLTLIATANQGSEATYESGFVIDKFPISRPNLTFSTLTVSNMSPEDSSIYLCSVVDRGRWGGGYTFGSGTRLTVV.